Listed here are 2 T cell receptor beta chains from one sample, sequenced in a study of blood T cell repertoires in COVID-19. Produced via immunoSEQ multiplex PCR; TCRdb's table is partial and in-frame only. The sample shows about 160,000 clones, approximately 88% of them seen only once. Sequenced input: peripheral blood. These receptors were taken from an elderly woman with active or convalescent COVID-19.

The rearrangement links TRBV10-2 to TRBJ1-2; D is undetermined. CDR3 length: 14 residues. The V end lost 3 bases, the J end lost 1 base, and 9 bases lay between the germline ends. Germline V gene data show CDR1 as WSHSY and CDR2 as SAAADI. The CDR3 DNA reads as TGCGCCAGCAGTGAAAACTTATTTAACTATGGCTACACCTTC. Its protein product is CASSENLFNYGYTF.

The genes are TRBV5-4 and TRBJ1-1; 8 nucleotides match TRBD1. V gave up 5 bases and J gave up 7 bases; unmatched junction bases: 4. Germline-derived CDR1 and CDR2 are SGHNT and YYREEE (reference sequence). The CDR3 totals 12 residues. The CDR3 region is CASRSGQGEAFF. In DNA form, the CDR3 reads TGTGCCAGCAGATCCGGACAGGGTGAAGCTTTCTTT.